The clone carrying this T cell receptor beta chain has just a few counts. This record belongs to a study of blood T cells in healthy people across ages. A J-beta primer mix and a sample-barcoded 5' primer were used in a second PCR of about 7 to 11 cycles. From the 5' RACE reads, TCRdb called clonotypes with MiXCR, one entry per CDR3 protein. The sample has hundreds of thousands of distinct CDR3 sequences; around 24% are singletons. Researchers collected around 10 milliliters of peripheral blood from every single donor. CDR1 MDHEN and CDR2 SYDVKM come from the germline V gene. V was shortened by 7 bases and J by 6 bases, with 16 bases between the two germline ends. The CDR3 sequence is 15 residues long. The same data also went into a second study, on T cells of mothers and their children.

V gene TRBV28 combines with J gene TRBJ1-6, with TRBD1 as a possible D gene (5 bases). Material for sequencing was blood. The origin of this receptor is a boy between 10 and 17 years old in good health. The CDR3 region has the DNA TGTGCCAGCAACCCCCGGTTACAGGTTAATTCACCCCTCCACTTT. It yields the protein CASNPRLQVNSPLHF. Together with reference TRBV28 and TRBJ1-6, the CDR3 gives the full variable domain: DVKVTQSSRYLVKRTGEKVFLECVQDMDHENMFWYRQDPGLGLRLIYFSYDVKMKEKGDIPEGYSVSREKKERFSLILESASTNQTSMYLCASNPRLQVNSPLHFGNGTRLTVT.